This T cell receptor (beta chain) is from a study of T cells expressing NK-cell markers. As for the study in general: From sorted CD3+CD56+NKG2C+, CD3+CD56+NKG2C- and CD3+CD56-NKG2C+ T cells came the TCR beta repertoires.

With respect to this clonotype: The antigen is undetermined.

Germline CDR1 reads SGDLS; CDR2 reads YYNGEE. The CDR3 covers 15 residues. 5'RACE template switching with UMIs produced the TCR beta cDNA. TCRdb re-analyzed the 5' RACE reads; it lists each CDR3 protein once, without DNA. Its table records 500,000 or so distinct CDR3 sequences. Whole-study results and caveats: Leadership of the CD3+CD56-NKG2C+ fraction also belonged to these clonotypes in several donors.

The source material was blood T cells: a sorted CD56 or NKG2C T cell subset, CD4+ or CD8+ T cells, or bulk PBMC T cells (not recorded which). This clonotype originated in a man between 18 and 35 years old in good health. The gene calls are TRBV9 and TRBJ2-7; no DNA is available, so the TRBD2 call from TCRdb remains unchecked. The CDR3 loop reads CASSRVGGRESEQYF.